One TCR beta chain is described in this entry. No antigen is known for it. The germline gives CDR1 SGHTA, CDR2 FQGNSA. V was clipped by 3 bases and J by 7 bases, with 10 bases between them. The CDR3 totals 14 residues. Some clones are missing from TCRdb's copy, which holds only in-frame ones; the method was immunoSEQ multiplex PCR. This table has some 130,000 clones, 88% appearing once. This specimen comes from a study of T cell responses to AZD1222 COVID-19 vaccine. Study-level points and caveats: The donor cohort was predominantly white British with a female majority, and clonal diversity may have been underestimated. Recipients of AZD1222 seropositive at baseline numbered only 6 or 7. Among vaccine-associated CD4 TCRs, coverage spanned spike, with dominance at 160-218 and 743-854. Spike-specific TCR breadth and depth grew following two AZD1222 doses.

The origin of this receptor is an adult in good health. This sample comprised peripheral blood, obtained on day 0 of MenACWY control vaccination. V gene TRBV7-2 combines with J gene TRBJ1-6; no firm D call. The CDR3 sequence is CASSFLVRNSPLHF. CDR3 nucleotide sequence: TGTGCCAGCAGCTTTCTGGTGAGGAATTCACCCCTCCACTTT.